This T cell receptor beta chain was profiled in a study of shared T cell receptors in the human thymus. Method: immunoSEQ multiplex PCR; TCRdb's copy keeps in-frame clones and lacks some. Of approximately 760,000 clones listed, 80% to 90% were seen once; the top ten hold approximately 0.01%. These data were also reused for a study on human thymus T cells. That work states: Thymus tissue was removed during corrective cardiac surgery. In thymic and blood repertoires alike, V and J usage looked biased.

The TCR was taken from a girl under two years old with a congenital heart defect. Input material: thymocytes.

In DNA form, the CDR3 reads TGTGCCAGCAGCCACTGGCCGGGACAGGGTGAAAAACTGTTTTTT. It is translated as CASSHWPGQGEKLFF. V usage is TRBV7-9 and J usage is TRBJ1-4; 9 bases map to TRBD1. In germline, CDR1 is SEHNR, CDR2 FQNEAQ (reference sequence). There are 15 residues in the CDR3. After removal of 5 bases from V and 7 bases from J, the junction contained 8 bases not matched to a gene.